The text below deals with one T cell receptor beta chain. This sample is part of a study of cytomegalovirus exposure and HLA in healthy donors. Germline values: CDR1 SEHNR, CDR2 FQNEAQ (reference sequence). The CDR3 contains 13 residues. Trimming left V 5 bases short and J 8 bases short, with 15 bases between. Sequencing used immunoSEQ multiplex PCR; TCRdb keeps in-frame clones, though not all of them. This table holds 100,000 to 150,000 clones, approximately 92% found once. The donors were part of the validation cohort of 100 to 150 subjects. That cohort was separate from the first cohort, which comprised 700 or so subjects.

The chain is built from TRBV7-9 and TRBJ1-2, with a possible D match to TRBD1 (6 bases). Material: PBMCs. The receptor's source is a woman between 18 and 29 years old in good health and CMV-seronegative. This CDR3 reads CASSPPRGGGYTF. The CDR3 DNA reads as TGTGCCAGCAGCCCCCCCAGGGGCGGAGGCTACACCTTC.